The clone carrying this TCR beta chain was counted between two and nine times. Its antigen remains unidentified. The TCR library protocol attached unique molecular identifiers to the individual cDNA molecules. TCRdb re-derived calls from the 5' RACE reads in MiXCR, one entry per CDR3 protein. The table includes tens of thousands of distinct CDR3 sequences, 10% detected once. These data come from a study of early T cells in non-severe SARS-CoV-2 infection. Study background: Sequencing of bulk RNA from unsorted whole blood was done, without chain pairing. Study-wide findings and caveats: VDJdb-based annotation leaned toward anti-spike CD8 responses and missed private and CD4 specificities.

V lost 0 bases and J lost 7; bases outside the gene matches: 11. CDR3 length: 15 amino acids. From germline, CDR1 is DFQATT and CDR2 SNEGSKA (reference sequence). The chain carries TRBV20-1 and TRBJ1-1, with 7 bases aligning to TRBD1. The TCR comes from an adult who was a healthcare worker with PCR-confirmed SARS-CoV-2 infection or an uninfected control (not recorded which). Sequencing was performed on whole blood, taken at baseline. In DNA form, the CDR3 reads TGCAGTGCTAGAGATCGCAGGGGGGGAGCGGATGAAGCTTTCTTT. This translates into CSARDRRGGADEAFF.